This TCR beta chain was recovered during a study of blood T cells in healthy people across ages (dated by TCRdb to 2015 to 2017). With regard to the full study: In model experiments, roughly one uniquely barcoded TCR beta cDNA molecule per two T cells was captured by template switching. For two donors (one aged 18 to 30 and one aged 80 or older), the study analyzed two additional independent replicas of 1 million unique cDNA reads from the same blood draw. The study measured age-related changes in TCR beta repertoire diversity using deep sequencing normalized with unique cDNA molecular identifiers. Donors of different ages were randomly distributed across sequencing lanes to avoid experimental bias. Donors were grouped into four age groups: young (average 16 years), middle-aged (approximately 41), aged (about 59) and long-lived (less than 85). Paper-wide results and their limitations: The percentage of naive T cells measured by flow cytometry correlated strongly with observed TCR beta diversity. Estimates of total diversity from one million sequenced T cells were regarded as lower bounds and underestimates. Because donor CMV infection status was unknown, age-related changes in expanded clonotypes were potentially confounded. As age increased, observed TCR beta diversity per million T cells dropped in a roughly linear way, and a significant reduction was already evident by age roughly 40. Because profiling used bulk unsorted PBMCs, naive and antigen-experienced compartments could not be compared conclusively. Compared with the aged group, more naive CD4+ T cells, fewer expanded clones and increased TCR diversity were shown by the long-lived group, suggesting age selection.

Library preparation used 5' RACE. Sequencing took place on an Illumina HiSeq 2500. A second PCR of about 6 to 12 cycles was run with a J-beta primer mix and a sample-barcoded 5' primer. A unique molecular identifier was introduced onto each TCR beta cDNA molecule by a template-switch 5' adaptor carrying 12 random nucleotides. Each sample yielded at least 3 million CDR3-containing paired-end reads. First-strand cDNA synthesis was performed from all RNA using the Mint cDNA synthesis kit, with priming by a TRBC-specific oligonucleotide. Following uracil-DNA glycosylase treatment, a first 18-cycle PCR with universal primers M1SS and BC2_uni_R was performed on all cDNA. As for how the authors treated the data: Each sample was normalized by randomly selecting 1 million high-quality reads, each carrying a distinct molecular identifier. Reads with shared molecular identifiers were discarded instead of being binned into consensus sequences. MiTCR, set to a Q25 quality threshold and the strictest error-elimination algorithm, was used for CDR3 identification, clonotype clustering and error correction. A nonparametric unseen species model with Euler transformation was used to estimate lower-bound total TCR beta diversity. Using fastp trimming at Q25 and MiXCR clonotype assembly, TCRdb reanalyzed the public sequencing data and kept in-frame beta chains. When rows share a CDR3 protein, they turn into one entry using the most common DNA and genes. The V and J calls come from TCRdb's annotation, not from the publication. The sample data list roughly 1.4 million distinct CDR3 sequences, and around 55% of these were observed just once. The ten largest account for roughly 6.3% of the sample.

Compared with germline, V lacks 0 bases and J lacks 2 bases; bases without a gene match: 6. The CDR3 goes from the cysteine to the phenylalanine over 18 residues. Here the CDR3 DNA is all that survives: 54 bases in frame from base 1. From a lookup of the germline V gene, CDR1 and CDR2 are MGHRA and YSYEKL. Turning to this clonotype: Which antigen it targets is not known. Within one base of it there is no much larger clone, and no base qualities were kept.

The roughly 39 donors, aged about 6 to 95 years, were systemically healthy Caucasian individuals from Russia. Approximately 9.3 milliliters of peripheral blood were drawn from each donor into EDTA-treated Vacutainer tubes. PBMCs were isolated by Ficoll-Paque density-gradient centrifugation, with at least 7 million obtained per sample. Trizol reagent was used to extract total RNA from PBMCs, with at least 6 micrograms per sample. The percentages of naive CD45RAhigh/CD27high T cells were determined by flow cytometry on a PBMC aliquot from every donor. The chain was built from TRBV4-1 and TRBJ2-2, and 10 bases in between align with TRBD1. Specimen: blood. The receptor was isolated from a man aged 18 to 29 in good health. The CDR3 sequence is CASSQDGGDRGNTGELFF. The sequence in DNA is TGCGCCAGCAGCCAAGACGGGGGGGACAGGGGTAACACCGGGGAGCTGTTTTTT.